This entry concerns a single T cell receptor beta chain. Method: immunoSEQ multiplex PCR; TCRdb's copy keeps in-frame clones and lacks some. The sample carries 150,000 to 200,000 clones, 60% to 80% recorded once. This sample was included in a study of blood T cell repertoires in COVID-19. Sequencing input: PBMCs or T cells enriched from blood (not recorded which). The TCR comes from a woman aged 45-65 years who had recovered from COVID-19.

CDR3 nucleotide sequence: TGTGCCACCAGTGATGCCGGGACAACTAACACCGGGGAGCTGTTTTTT. Its protein is CATSDAGTTNTGELFF. The V and J genes are TRBV24-1 and TRBJ2-2; tentative D call: TRBD1 (6 bases). The ends were cut back, 3 bases at V and 2 bases at J, with 12 bases in the middle. This CDR3 contains 16 residues. In germline, CDR1 is KGHDR, CDR2 SFDVKD.